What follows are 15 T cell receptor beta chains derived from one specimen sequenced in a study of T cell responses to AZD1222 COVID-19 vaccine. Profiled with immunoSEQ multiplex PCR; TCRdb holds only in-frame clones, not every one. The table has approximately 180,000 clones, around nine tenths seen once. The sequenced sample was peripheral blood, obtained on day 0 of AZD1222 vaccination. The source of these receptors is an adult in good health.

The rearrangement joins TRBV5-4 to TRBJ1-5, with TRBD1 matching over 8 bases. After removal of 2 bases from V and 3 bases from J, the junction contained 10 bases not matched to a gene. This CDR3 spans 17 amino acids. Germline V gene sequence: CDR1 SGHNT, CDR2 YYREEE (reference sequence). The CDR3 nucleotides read TGTGCCAGCAGCTTTAGTCAGGGGGCCATCTCCAATCAGCCCCAGCATTTT. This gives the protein CASSFSQGAISNQPQHF.

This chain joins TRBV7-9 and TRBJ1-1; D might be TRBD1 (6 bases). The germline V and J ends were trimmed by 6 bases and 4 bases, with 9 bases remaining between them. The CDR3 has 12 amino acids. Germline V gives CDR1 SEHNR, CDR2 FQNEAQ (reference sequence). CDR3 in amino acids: CASSSGVTEAFF. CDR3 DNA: TGTGCCAGCAGTTCAGGGGTCACTGAAGCTTTCTTT.

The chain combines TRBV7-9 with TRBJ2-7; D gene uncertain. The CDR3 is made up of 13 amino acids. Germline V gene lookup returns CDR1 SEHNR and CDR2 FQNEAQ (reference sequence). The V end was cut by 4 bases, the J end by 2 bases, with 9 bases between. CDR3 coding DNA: TGTGCCAGCAGCTCAAGATCACCCTACGAGCAGTACTTC. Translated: CASSSRSPYEQYF.

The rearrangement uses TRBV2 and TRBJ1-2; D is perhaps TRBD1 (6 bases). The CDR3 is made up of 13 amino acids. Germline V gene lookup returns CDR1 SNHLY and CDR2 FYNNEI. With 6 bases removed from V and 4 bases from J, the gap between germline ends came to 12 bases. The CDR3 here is CASSTKGGYGYTF. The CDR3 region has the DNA TGTGCCAGCAGCACCAAGGGGGGCTATGGCTACACCTTC.

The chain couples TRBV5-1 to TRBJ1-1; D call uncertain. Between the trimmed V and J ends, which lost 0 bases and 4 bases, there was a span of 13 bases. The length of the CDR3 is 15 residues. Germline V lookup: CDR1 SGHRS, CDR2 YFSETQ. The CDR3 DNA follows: TGCGCCAGCAGCTTGGTGGTGAGGAAGGGCACTGAAGCTTTCTTT. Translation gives CASSLVVRKGTEAFF.

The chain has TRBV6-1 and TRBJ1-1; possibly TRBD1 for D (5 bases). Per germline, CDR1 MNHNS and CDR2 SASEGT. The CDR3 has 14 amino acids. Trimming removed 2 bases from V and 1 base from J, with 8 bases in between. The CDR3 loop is CASSERGSNTEAFF. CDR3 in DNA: TGTGCCAGCAGTGAAAGGGGCTCGAACACTGAAGCTTTCTTT.

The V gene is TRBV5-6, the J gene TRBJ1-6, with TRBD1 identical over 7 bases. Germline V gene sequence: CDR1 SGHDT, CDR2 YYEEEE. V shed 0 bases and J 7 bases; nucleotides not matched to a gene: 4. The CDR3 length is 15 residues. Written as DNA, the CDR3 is TGTGCCAGCAGCTTGGGAGGGGGCGTCAATTCACCCCTCCACTTT. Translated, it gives CASSLGGGVNSPLHF.

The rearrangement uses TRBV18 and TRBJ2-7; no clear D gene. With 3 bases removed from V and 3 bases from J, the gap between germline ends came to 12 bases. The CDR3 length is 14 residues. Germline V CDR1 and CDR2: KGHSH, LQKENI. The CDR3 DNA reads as TGTGCCAGCTCACCCCCCGGACCGGTCTACGAGCAGTACTTC. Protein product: CASSPPGPVYEQYF.

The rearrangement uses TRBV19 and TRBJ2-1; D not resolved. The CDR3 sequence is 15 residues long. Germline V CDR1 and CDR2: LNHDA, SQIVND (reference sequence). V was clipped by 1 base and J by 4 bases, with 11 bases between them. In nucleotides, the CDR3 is TGTGCCAGTAGTATAGTGAACATAGGGTACAATGAGCAGTTCTTC. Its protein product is CASSIVNIGYNEQFF. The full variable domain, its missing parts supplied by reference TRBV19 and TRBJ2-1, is DGGITQSPKYLFRKEGQNVTLSCEQNLNHDAMYWYRQDPGQGLRLIYYSQIVNDFQKGDIAEGYSVSREKKESFPLTVTSAQKNPTAFYLCASSIVNIGYNEQFFGPGTRLTVL.

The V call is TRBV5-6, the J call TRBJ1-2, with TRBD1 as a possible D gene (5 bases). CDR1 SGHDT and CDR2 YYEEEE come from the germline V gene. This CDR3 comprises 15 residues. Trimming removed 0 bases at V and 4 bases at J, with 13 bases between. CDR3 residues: CASSLDIRAGYGYTF. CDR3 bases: TGTGCCAGCAGCTTGGATATCAGGGCGGGCTATGGCTACACCTTC. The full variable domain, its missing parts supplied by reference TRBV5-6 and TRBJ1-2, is DAGVTQSPTHLIKTRGQQVTLRCSPKSGHDTVSWYQQALGQGPQFIFQYYEEEERQRGNFPDRFSGHQFPNYSSELNVNALLLGDSALYLCASSLDIRAGYGYTFGSGTRLTVV.

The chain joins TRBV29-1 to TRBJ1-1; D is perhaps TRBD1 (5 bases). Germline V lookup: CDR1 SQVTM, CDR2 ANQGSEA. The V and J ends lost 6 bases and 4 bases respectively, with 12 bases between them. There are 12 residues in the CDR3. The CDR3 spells CSVLRGSTEAFF. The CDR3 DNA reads TGCAGCGTCCTAAGGGGTAGCACTGAAGCTTTCTTT.

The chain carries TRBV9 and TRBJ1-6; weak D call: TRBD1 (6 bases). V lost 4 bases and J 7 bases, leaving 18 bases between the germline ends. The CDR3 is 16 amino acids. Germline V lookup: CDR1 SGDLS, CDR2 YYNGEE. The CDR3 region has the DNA TGTGCCAGCAGCAAAACACAGGGTATAACGAATTCACCCCTCCACTTT. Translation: CASSKTQGITNSPLHF.

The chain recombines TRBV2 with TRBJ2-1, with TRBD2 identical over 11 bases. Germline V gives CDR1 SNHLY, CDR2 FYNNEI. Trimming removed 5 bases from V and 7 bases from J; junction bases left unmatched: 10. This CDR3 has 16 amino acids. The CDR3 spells CASSSPLAGGRNEQFF. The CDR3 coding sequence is TGTGCCAGCAGTTCACCCCTAGCGGGAGGTCGGAATGAGCAGTTCTTC.

The CDR3 DNA reads TGTGCCAGCAGCCTCCTAGGGAATCAGCCCCAGCATTTT. Its translation: CASSLLGNQPQHF. The V call is TRBV2, the J call TRBJ1-5; D remains ambiguous. The V end lost 6 bases, the J end lost 4 bases, and 10 bases lay between the germline ends. CDR3 length: 13 amino acids. Germline V gene lookup returns CDR1 SNHLY and CDR2 FYNNEI. The full variable domain, in which reference TRBV2 and TRBJ1-5 provide the parts outside the CDR3, is EPEVTQTPSHQVTQMGQEVILRCVPISNHLYFYWYRQILGQKVEFLVSFYNNEISEKSEIFDDQFSVERPDGSNFTLKIRSTKLEDSAMYFCASSLLGNQPQHFGDGTRLSIL.

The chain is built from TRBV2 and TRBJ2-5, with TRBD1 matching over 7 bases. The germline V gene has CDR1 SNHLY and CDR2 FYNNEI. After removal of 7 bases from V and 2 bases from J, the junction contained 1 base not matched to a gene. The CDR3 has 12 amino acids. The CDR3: CASMGQQETQYF. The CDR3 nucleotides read TGTGCCAGCATGGGACAGCAAGAGACCCAGTACTTC. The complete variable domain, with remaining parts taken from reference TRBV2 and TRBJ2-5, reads EPEVTQTPSHQVTQMGQEVILRCVPISNHLYFYWYRQILGQKVEFLVSFYNNEISEKSEIFDDQFSVERPDGSNFTLKIRSTKLEDSAMYFCASMGQQETQYFGPGTRLLVL.